Listed here is a single T cell receptor beta chain. Original handling: Nucleated cell number was recorded as an estimate derived from reference gene primer amplification. TCRdb's copy holds only in-frame clones and misses some; the assay was immunoSEQ multiplex PCR. The D gene and trimming were derived from the DNA, and the V and J assignments and clone size from that table. The profile shows around 98,000 clones, more than 60% of them singletons. Germline CDR1 and CDR2: LGHDT and YNNKEL (reference sequence). The CDR3 is 17 residues long. The germline V and J ends were trimmed by 1 base and 3 bases, with 15 bases remaining between them. This specimen belongs to a study of blood T cell repertoires in COVID-19. Overall study context: COVID-19 samples, acute and convalescent, were from the United States, Italy and Spain. Nucleic acid was either cDNA or gDNA, and it came from T cells, B-cell-depleted T cells, or PBMCs.

V gene TRBV3-1 (or the pseudogene TRBV3-2) combines with J gene TRBJ2-2; D is possibly TRBD1 (6 bases). Material: peripheral blood. This TCR came from a man between 65 and 85 years old with acute or convalescent COVID-19. The CDR3 protein is CASSQGYGQIYTGELFF. The CDR3 region has the DNA TGTGCCAGCAGCCAAGGATATGGACAGATTTACACCGGGGAGCTGTTTTTT.